A single sample gave rise to the 10 T cell receptor beta chains below, sequenced in a study of response to subunit inactivated influenza vaccine (dated by TCRdb to 2017 to 2018). Libraries were prepared through RT-PCR. The instrument given in TCRdb is Illumina HiSeq 2500. TCRdb redid the processing of the public reads, applying fastp at Q25 and MiXCR, and retained in-frame beta chains. For every CDR3 protein sequence, its rows merge into one entry that carries the most common genes and DNA. This sample has 300,000 to 350,000 distinct CDR3 sequences in its table, and approximately 21% of those were observed once. Clones ranked in the top ten supply around a tenth of the sample. The specimen was PBMCs from blood, collected about 20 months after vaccination. These receptors all come from a man aged 50 to 75 who received an inactivated influenza vaccine. Donor details come from another sample of the same person, matched by shared clones.

This clonotype has a count of ten or more. The CDR3 loop is CASCRVNNEKLFF. The CDR3 DNA follows: TGTGCCAGTTGCCGGGTCAATAATGAAAAACTGTTTTTT. V and J are TRBV12-3 or TRBV12-4 and TRBJ1-4, with D unresolved. The CDR3 extends over 13 amino acids. The germline V and J ends were trimmed by 9 bases and 4 bases, with 12 bases remaining between them.

V gene TRBV28 combines with J gene TRBJ2-3; 8 bases are a match to TRBD1. Germline CDR1 and CDR2: MDHEN and SYDVKM. This CDR3 spans 16 amino acids. V was pared by 4 bases and J by 1 base, with 7 bases of the junction left unmatched. For the CDR3, the DNA is TGTGCCAGCAGTTCTCCAGGGGGCGGGGGCACAGATACGCAGTATTTT. Translating it yields CASSSPGGGGTDTQYF.

This clonotype was recorded a few times. The chain recombines TRBV6-4 with TRBJ2-3; a weak D match, TRBD1 (5 bases). The CDR3 is 15 residues long. Germline V gene data show CDR1 as MRHNA and CDR2 as SNTAGT. The V gene lost 0 bases and the J gene lost 4 bases, with 11 bases spanning the gap. The CDR3 region is CASSDSLEGADTQYF. The CDR3 DNA sequence: TGTGCCAGCAGTGACTCCCTAGAAGGGGCAGATACGCAGTATTTT.

This clonotype appeared a few times. The chain links TRBV6-2 or TRBV6-3 to TRBJ2-7; 7 bases fit TRBD2. This CDR3 comprises 14 residues. Trimming removed 2 bases from V and 3 bases from J; junction bases left unmatched: 4. Germline CDR1 MNHEY, CDR2 SVGEGT. The CDR3 sequence: CASSYGASGYEQYF. CDR3 nucleotides: TGTGCCAGCAGTTACGGGGCTAGCGGCTACGAGCAGTACTTC.

This clonotype occurred a few times. This chain uses TRBV7-2 with TRBJ2-7, with 7 nucleotides matching TRBD1. The CDR3 extends over 15 amino acids. Unmatched junction bases numbered 10, after V lost 5 bases and J lost 3 bases. CDR1 and CDR2 from the germline V gene are SGHTA and FQGNSA. The CDR3 DNA sequence: TGTGCCAGCAGCGTCGCAACAGGGGTAATCTACGAGCAGTACTTC. It codes for CASSVATGVIYEQYF. The whole variable domain, filled in from reference TRBV7-2 and TRBJ2-7, reads GAGVSQSPSNKVTEKGKDVELRCDPISGHTALYWYRQSLGQGLEFLIYFQGNSAPDKSGLPSDRFSAERTGGSVSTLTIQRTQQEDSAVYLCASSVATGVIYEQYFGPGTRLTVT.

The chain combines TRBV5-1 with TRBJ1-6; tentatively, D is TRBD1 (6 bases). The V end was cut by 6 bases, the J end by 9 bases, with 13 bases between. The CDR3 has 13 amino acids. Germline CDR1 SGHRS, CDR2 YFSETQ. The CDR3 region is CASTAQGGSPLHF. The DNA of the CDR3 is TGCGCCAGCACCGCACAGGGAGGTTCACCCCTCCACTTT.

The CDR3 DNA reads TGTGCCAGCTCACCCGCAGGTTCACCCCTCCACTTT. Translated: CASSPAGSPLHF. The rearrangement uses TRBV18 and TRBJ1-6; D is undetermined. Germline lookup yields CDR1 KGHSH and CDR2 LQKENI. The CDR3 spans 12 residues. The germline V and J ends were trimmed by 3 bases and 9 bases, with 6 bases remaining between them.

The rearrangement joins TRBV12-3 or TRBV12-4 to TRBJ1-6, with 10 positions matching TRBD1. This CDR3 spans 14 amino acids. V shed 6 bases and J 10 bases; nucleotides not matched to a gene: 6. The CDR3 is CASSKTGGLSPLHF. The CDR3 DNA follows: TGTGCCAGCAGCAAGACAGGGGGCCTCTCACCCCTCCACTTT.

This clonotype occurred a few times. CDR3 DNA sequence: TGTGCCAGCAGTGAACGGACAGGGCATGAACAGCCCCAGCATTTT. This translates into CASSERTGHEQPQHF. This chain connects TRBV6-1 to TRBJ1-5; 8 positions match TRBD1. Per germline, CDR1 MNHNS and CDR2 SASEGT. J gave up 7 bases and V 2 bases, and 7 bases lay outside the gene matches. The CDR3 runs 15 residues.

V is TRBV3-1 and J is TRBJ1-3, with no clear D. Germline V CDR1 and CDR2: LGHDT, YNNKEL (reference sequence). V dropped 1 base and J dropped 14 bases, with 12 bases sitting between them. The CDR3 covers 12 residues. This CDR3 reads CASSQGATSVYF. The DNA for the CDR3 is TGTGCCAGCAGCCAAGGGGCTACGTCAGTATATTTT.